This entry is about one TCR beta chain. This entry comes from a study of cytotoxic CD8 clonotypes in ibrutinib-treated CLL. Method: immunoSEQ multiplex PCR; TCRdb's copy keeps in-frame clones and lacks some. The sample comprises some 140,000 clones, approximately 90% of which are singletons, and 11% rests with the top ten. CDR3 length: 11 residues. Germline loops: CDR1 MNHEY, CDR2 SVGAGI. V lost 4 bases, J lost 3 bases, and 4 bases lay in between. This chain uses TRBV6-5 with TRBJ2-7; D gene ambiguous. This TCR derives from a human donor with chronic lymphocytic leukemia. The sample here was PBMCs, taken after 12 months of ibrutinib treatment. The CDR3 nucleotides read TGTGCCAGCAGTTTAAACTACGAGCAGTACTTC. This gives the protein CASSLNYEQYF.